This T cell receptor (beta chain) was observed in a study of T cells in Graves' hyperthyroidism and ophthalmopathy. Study results and caveats: The authors' 13 V-J model separated ophthalmopathy from stable hyperthyroidism. Ophthalmopathy onset followed model prediction by a median roughly 6 months.

Amplified regions were TCR beta CDR3 sequences from RNA transcripts. When the TCR CDR3 underwent first-round RT-PCR, the HTBI primer set was used. Each CDR3 protein is one row after TCRdb ran MiXCR on the multiplex PCR reads. The table includes some 500,000 distinct CDR3 sequences, over 13% detected once. The ends were cut back, 0 bases at V and 1 base at J, with 11 bases in the middle. Germline V gene sequence: CDR1 SGHRS, CDR2 YFSETQ. The CDR3 spans 16 residues. As regards this clonotype: The antigen is unknown.

The PBMCs were sourced from fresh peripheral blood (approximately 10 ml). This chain joins TRBV5-1 and TRBJ2-4; D is undetermined. The specimen sequenced was blood. The sequence derives from a woman under 30 with Graves' hyperthyroidism. The CDR3 loop is CASSLESRWAKNIQYF. The CDR3 DNA reads as TGCGCCAGCAGCTTGGAAAGCCGCTGGGCCAAAAACATTCAGTACTTC. The variable domain in full, with the rest retrieved from reference TRBV5-1 and TRBJ2-4, is KAGVTQTPRYLIKTRGQQVTLSCSPISGHRSVSWYQQTPGQGLQFLFEYFSETQRNKGNFPGRFSGRQFSNSRSEMNVSTLELGDSALYLCASSLESRWAKNIQYFGAGTRLSVL.